Listed below are T cell receptor beta chains from one sample, sequenced in a study of shared clonotypes between healthy human individuals. The table came from immunoSEQ multiplex PCR; TCRdb's copy has only in-frame clones and leaves some out. The table includes 450,000 to 500,000 clones, 81% detected once. Sequenced sample: PBMCs. Source of these receptors: a woman in her forties in good health. Some clones in this sample may be carry-over from other donors' samples. The CDR3 runs from the conserved cysteine through the conserved F or W. A D gene is named only where the DNA matches it firmly. Not every row has a clone size; where given, it reads once, few, many or a size class.

abundance: NA
v_gene: TRBV28
j_gene: TRBJ1-1
d_gene: NA
CDR3aa: CASSPQDRIHTEAFF
CDR3nt: TGTGCCAGCAGTCCCCAAGACAGGATTCACACTGAAGCTTTCTTT

abundance: once
v_gene: TRBV27
j_gene: TRBJ2-1
d_gene: TRBD2
CDR3aa: CASRGAGASYNEQFF
CDR3nt: TGTGCCAGCAGGGGAGCGGGAGCCTCCTACAATGAGCAGTTCTTC

abundance: NA
v_gene: TRBV10-3
j_gene: TRBJ2-1
d_gene: TRBD2
CDR3aa: CAISTGTSVHEQFF
CDR3nt: TGTGCCATCAGTACGGGGACTAGCGTTCATGAGCAGTTCTTC

abundance: NA
v_gene: TRBV7-3
j_gene: TRBJ2-2
d_gene: NA
CDR3aa: CASSLDANTGELFF
CDR3nt: TGTGCCAGCAGCTTAGACGCGAACACCGGGGAGCTGTTTTTT

abundance: NA
v_gene: TRBV4-2
j_gene: TRBJ1-2
d_gene: NA
CDR3aa: CASSQGWEPNYGYTF
CDR3nt: TGTGCCAGCAGCCAAGGTTGGGAGCCTAACTATGGCTACACCTTC

abundance: NA
v_gene: TRBV7-9
j_gene: TRBJ2-3
d_gene: NA
CDR3aa: CASSFLGADTQYF
CDR3nt: TGTGCCAGCAGCTTCCTAGGGGCCGATACGCAGTATTTT

abundance: once
v_gene: TRBV5-1
j_gene: TRBJ1-1
d_gene: NA
CDR3aa: CASSWTAEDTEAFF
CDR3nt: TGCGCCAGCAGCTGGACGGCGGAAGACACTGAAGCTTTCTTT

abundance: NA
v_gene: TRBV7-2
j_gene: TRBJ2-3
d_gene: NA
CDR3aa: CASSSRTGRMDTQYF
CDR3nt: TGTGCCAGCAGCTCACGGACTGGCCGTATGGATACGCAGTATTTT

abundance: NA
v_gene: TRBV7-9
j_gene: TRBJ1-1
d_gene: TRBD1
CDR3aa: CASSSTMTGDTEAFF
CDR3nt: TGTGCCAGCAGCTCGACCATGACAGGGGACACTGAAGCTTTCTTT

abundance: NA
v_gene: TRBV5-1
j_gene: TRBJ2-2
d_gene: TRBD1
CDR3aa: CASSLDRGQLAGELFF
CDR3nt: TGCGCCAGCAGCTTGGACAGGGGGCAGCTTGCCGGGGAGCTGTTTTTT

abundance: once
v_gene: TRBV19
j_gene: TRBJ2-7
d_gene: NA
CDR3aa: CASSISGGSDQEQYF
CDR3nt: TGTGCCAGTAGTATATCGGGCGGATCTGATCAGGAGCAGTACTTC

abundance: NA
v_gene: TRBV5-5
j_gene: TRBJ1-3
d_gene: TRBD1
CDR3aa: CASSRLGAGQGNKGNTIYF
CDR3nt: TGTGCCAGCAGCCGCCTAGGGGCAGGACAGGGCAATAAGGGAAACACCATATATTTT

abundance: NA
v_gene: TRBV9
j_gene: TRBJ2-3
d_gene: TRBD2
CDR3aa: CASSVSGTSTDTQYF
CDR3nt: TGTGCCAGCAGCGTAAGCGGGACCAGCACAGATACGCAGTATTTT

abundance: NA
v_gene: TRBV6-1
j_gene: TRBJ1-5
d_gene: NA
CDR3aa: CASSEARTPYSNQPQHF
CDR3nt: TGTGCCAGCAGTGAAGCCAGGACACCTTATAGCAATCAGCCCCAGCATTTT

abundance: many
v_gene: TRBV15
j_gene: TRBJ2-1
d_gene: TRBD2
CDR3aa: CATSREGELAGGNEQFF
CDR3nt: TGTGCCACCAGCAGAGAAGGTGAACTAGCGGGAGGAAATGAGCAGTTCTTC

abundance: NA
v_gene: TRBV5-4
j_gene: TRBJ2-3
d_gene: NA
CDR3aa: CASSSSADTQYF
CDR3nt: TGTGCCAGCAGCTCAAGTGCAGATACGCAGTATTTT

abundance: NA
v_gene: TRBV28
j_gene: TRBJ2-7
d_gene: NA
CDR3aa: CASSLGYEQYF
CDR3nt: TGTGCCAGCAGTTTGGGGTACGAGCAGTACTTC

abundance: few
v_gene: TRBV6-1
j_gene: TRBJ2-7
d_gene: TRBD1
CDR3aa: CASSGRQGAYEQYF
CDR3nt: TGTGCCAGCAGTGGACGACAGGGGGCCTACGAGCAGTACTTC

abundance: many
v_gene: TRBV28
j_gene: TRBJ1-1
d_gene: NA
CDR3aa: CASSSRDHTEAFF
CDR3nt: TGTGCCAGCAGTTCCCGGGACCACACTGAAGCTTTCTTT

abundance: NA
v_gene: TRBV12-5
j_gene: TRBJ2-2
d_gene: TRBD2
CDR3aa: CASGTPSGSLTGELFF
CDR3nt: TGTGCTAGTGGTACCCCTAGCGGGAGTTTAACCGGGGAGCTGTTTTTT

abundance: few
v_gene: TRBV6-4
j_gene: TRBJ2-1
d_gene: NA
CDR3aa: CASSEDTYNEQFF
CDR3nt: TGTGCCAGCAGTGAGGACACCTACAATGAGCAGTTCTTC

abundance: NA
v_gene: TRBV7-9
j_gene: TRBJ2-5
d_gene: NA
CDR3aa: CASSWETLQETQYF
CDR3nt: TGTGCCAGCAGCTGGGAGACTCTCCAAGAGACCCAGTACTTC

abundance: NA
v_gene: TRBV4-2
j_gene: TRBJ1-1
d_gene: NA
CDR3aa: CASRADGRATEAFF
CDR3nt: TGTGCCAGCAGGGCGGATGGCAGGGCGACTGAAGCTTTCTTT

abundance: NA
v_gene: TRBV5-1
j_gene: TRBJ2-5
d_gene: NA
CDR3aa: CASSLAGGPGAETQYF
CDR3nt: TGCGCCAGCAGCTTGGCCGGGGGACCGGGCGCGGAGACCCAGTACTTC

abundance: NA
v_gene: TRBV5-1
j_gene: TRBJ1-4
d_gene: NA
CDR3aa: CASSLAGQGGEKLFF
CDR3nt: TGCGCCAGCAGCTTGGCCGGTCAGGGAGGGGAAAAACTGTTTTTT

abundance: NA
v_gene: TRBV30
j_gene: TRBJ2-2
d_gene: NA
CDR3aa: CAWRWGVGTGELFF
CDR3nt: TGTGCCTGGAGGTGGGGAGTGGGAACCGGGGAGCTGTTTTTT

abundance: few
v_gene: TRBV7-8
j_gene: TRBJ2-1
d_gene: TRBD2
CDR3aa: CASSPGTSGTYNEQFF
CDR3nt: TGTGCCAGCAGCCCCGGGACTAGCGGGACGTACAATGAGCAGTTCTTC

abundance: NA
v_gene: TRBV6-1
j_gene: TRBJ1-1
d_gene: TRBD1
CDR3aa: CASSEQGVGVTEAFF
CDR3nt: TGTGCCAGCAGTGAACAGGGGGTGGGGGTCACTGAAGCTTTCTTT

abundance: many
v_gene: TRBV4-2
j_gene: TRBJ2-7
d_gene: TRBD1
CDR3aa: CASSQQQGTYEQYF
CDR3nt: TGTGCCAGCAGCCAACAACAGGGGACCTACGAGCAGTACTTC

abundance: NA
v_gene: TRBV4-2
j_gene: TRBJ2-1
d_gene: TRBD2
CDR3aa: CASSQAASGVNEQFF
CDR3nt: TGTGCCAGCAGCCAAGCAGCTAGCGGAGTCAATGAGCAGTTCTTC

abundance: NA
v_gene: TRBV6-5
j_gene: TRBJ1-2
d_gene: NA
CDR3aa: CASREAYGYTF
CDR3nt: TGTGCCAGCAGGGAGGCATATGGCTACACCTTC

abundance: NA
v_gene: TRBV30
j_gene: TRBJ2-7
d_gene: NA
CDR3aa: CAWKGEQYF
CDR3nt: TGTGCCTGGAAGGGGGAGCAGTACTTC

abundance: NA
v_gene: TRBV7-2
j_gene: TRBJ2-5
d_gene: TRBD2
CDR3aa: CASSLGIAGGGETQYF
CDR3nt: TGTGCCAGCAGCTTAGGGATAGCGGGAGGAGGAGAGACCCAGTACTTC

abundance: NA
v_gene: TRBV7-2
j_gene: TRBJ1-1
d_gene: TRBD1
CDR3aa: CASSWTGGGNTEAFF
CDR3nt: TGTGCCAGCAGCTGGACAGGCGGTGGGAACACTGAAGCTTTCTTT

abundance: NA
v_gene: TRBV18
j_gene: TRBJ2-1
d_gene: NA
CDR3aa: CASSPYLQGLSYNEQFF
CDR3nt: TGTGCCAGCTCACCTTATCTGCAGGGGCTCTCCTACAATGAGCAGTTCTTC

abundance: many
v_gene: TRBV13
j_gene: TRBJ2-2
d_gene: NA
CDR3aa: CASIGGKDSSNTGELFF
CDR3nt: TGTGCCAGCATTGGGGGAAAGGACAGTTCGAACACCGGGGAGCTGTTTTTT

abundance: NA
v_gene: TRBV7-2
j_gene: TRBJ1-2
d_gene: NA
CDR3aa: CASSLVVGRPNYGYTF
CDR3nt: TGTGCCAGCAGCTTAGTTGTTGGCAGGCCAAACTATGGCTACACCTTC

abundance: NA
v_gene: TRBV9
j_gene: TRBJ2-7
d_gene: NA
CDR3aa: CASSQGGISSYEQYF
CDR3nt: TGTGCCAGCAGCCAGGGGGGTATTAGCTCCTACGAGCAGTACTTC

abundance: NA
v_gene: TRBV11-2
j_gene: TRBJ2-7
d_gene: NA
CDR3aa: CASSLDGGFASYEQYF
CDR3nt: TGTGCCAGCAGCTTAGATGGCGGCTTTGCGTCCTACGAGCAGTACTTC

abundance: NA
v_gene: TRBV28
j_gene: TRBJ2-7
d_gene: NA
CDR3aa: CASSPSLGPSYEQYF
CDR3nt: TGTGCCAGCAGTCCTTCCCTCGGGCCCTCCTACGAGCAGTACTTC

abundance: NA
v_gene: TRBV30
j_gene: TRBJ1-1
d_gene: NA
CDR3aa: CAWSVLMNTEAFF
CDR3nt: TGTGCCTGGAGTGTTTTGATGAACACTGAAGCTTTCTTT

abundance: few
v_gene: TRBV2
j_gene: TRBJ1-2
d_gene: NA
CDR3aa: CASSGDFGYTF
CDR3nt: TGTGCCAGCAGTGGGGACTTTGGCTACACCTTC

abundance: few
v_gene: TRBV6-1
j_gene: TRBJ2-2
d_gene: TRBD1
CDR3aa: CASSEPGQGSGTGELFF
CDR3nt: TGTGCCAGCAGTGAACCCGGACAGGGGAGTGGCACCGGGGAGCTGTTTTTT

abundance: NA
v_gene: TRBV7-2
j_gene: TRBJ2-3
d_gene: NA
CDR3aa: CASSLADRSFTDTQYF
CDR3nt: TGTGCCAGCAGCTTAGCGGACCGTTCCTTTACAGATACGCAGTATTTT

abundance: NA
v_gene: TRBV2
j_gene: TRBJ2-7
d_gene: NA
CDR3aa: CASQKHDKGYEQYF
CDR3nt: TGTGCCAGCCAAAAACACGATAAGGGCTACGAGCAGTACTTC

abundance: NA
v_gene: TRBV7-2
j_gene: TRBJ2-5
d_gene: TRBD1
CDR3aa: CASSSLAHRGGETQYF
CDR3nt: TGTGCCAGCAGCTCGTTAGCGCACAGGGGTGGGGAGACCCAGTACTTC

abundance: NA
v_gene: TRBV10-2
j_gene: TRBJ2-7
d_gene: NA
CDR3aa: CASSVGLTYEQYF
CDR3nt: TGCGCCAGCAGTGTCGGACTAACCTACGAGCAGTACTTC

abundance: NA
v_gene: TRBV28
j_gene: TRBJ1-4
d_gene: NA
CDR3aa: CASSRTGSSGGKLFF
CDR3nt: TGTGCCAGCAGTCGAACCGGGTCCTCCGGAGGAAAACTGTTTTTT

abundance: once
v_gene: TRBV27
j_gene: TRBJ2-1
d_gene: NA
CDR3aa: CASGRTPRANEQFF
CDR3nt: TGTGCCAGCGGGCGAACCCCCCGGGCCAATGAGCAGTTCTTC